The 25 T cell receptor beta chains below all came from one sample that was sequenced in a study of OX40 agonist ivuxolimab in advanced cancers. Sequencing was performed with immunoSEQ multiplex PCR; in TCRdb, only in-frame clones are kept and a portion is missing. The data hold 48,000 or so clones, with more than 75% observed a single time. The sample in question was CD4+ or CD8+ T cells sorted from blood, obtained in a trial of the OX40 agonist ivuxolimab. Receptor source: an adult with an advanced solid tumor such as melanoma, head and neck, liver or kidney cancer.

The chain has TRBV6-5 and TRBJ2-3, with D tentatively TRBD2 (5 bases). Deletions cut 3 bases from V and 1 base from J, with 11 bases between. The germline V gene encodes CDR1 MNHEY and CDR2 SVGAGI. This CDR3 has 15 amino acids. CDR3 sequence (DNA): TGTGCCAGCAGTTATAGAGGGTCCCGCACAGATACGCAGTATTTT. Amino acid sequence: CASSYRGSRTDTQYF.

This clone was picked up one time. The V call is TRBV9, the J call TRBJ2-2; 11 nucleotides line up with TRBD2. V shed 5 bases, J shed 7 bases, and the junction held 4 bases outside the gene matches. CDR3 size: 14 residues. Germline CDR1 and CDR2: SGDLS and YYNGEE. The DNA of the CDR3 is TGTGCCAGCAGTCTGCTAGCGGGAGGCGGGGAGCTGTTTTTT. Amino acids: CASSLLAGGGELFF.

The rearrangement joins TRBV2 to TRBJ1-5; 7 bases map to TRBD1. CDR3 length equals 15 residues. CDR1 and CDR2 (germline): SNHLY, FYNNEI. J gave up 6 bases and V 8 bases, and 13 bases lay outside the gene matches. In DNA form, the CDR3 reads TGTGCCAGCGGACAGGACCGGGCTGTAGGTCAGCCCCAGCATTTT. It encodes CASGQDRAVGQPQHF.

The chain has TRBV15 and TRBJ2-2, with 8 bases identical to TRBD1. Germline-derived CDR1 and CDR2 are LNHNV and YYDKDF (reference sequence). The J segment lost 5 bases and the V segment lost 1 base, leaving 6 bases of the junction unmatched. This CDR3 region has 16 residues. In DNA form, the CDR3 reads TGTGCCACCAGCAGAGGGCAGGGGGCTTCGACCGGGGAGCTGTTTTTT. Translation gives CATSRGQGASTGELFF.

Concerning this clone: Other DNA variants within this sample encode the same CDR3. The chain is built from TRBV11-3 and TRBJ2-1; 9 bases are a match to TRBD2. Germline V gene data show CDR1 as SGHNT and CDR2 as YENEEA. This CDR3 comprises 16 residues. Losses at the gene ends were 5 bases for V and 8 bases for J; bases not matched to a gene: 13. In nucleotides, the CDR3 is TGTGCCAGCAGCCCTGGCGGTGGGGGCGGGAGGGATGAGCAGTTCTTC. Its translation: CASSPGGGGGRDEQFF.

This rearrangement joins TRBV5-4 to TRBJ2-1; TRBD2 aligns across 8 bases. The trim removed 3 bases at V and 7 bases at J, leaving 12 bases unmatched. Per germline, CDR1 SGHNT and CDR2 YYREEE (reference sequence). The CDR3 covers 16 residues. CDR3 nucleotides: TGTGCCAGCAGCTGGGGGGGCGGGAGGCCGGGGAATGAGCAGTTCTTC. Amino acids: CASSWGGGRPGNEQFF. Looking up the rest from reference TRBV5-4 and TRBJ2-1 gives the full variable domain: ETGVTQSPTHLIKTRGQQVTLRCSSQSGHNTVSWYQQALGQGPQFIFQYYREEENGRGNFPPRFSGLQFPNYSSELNVNALELDDSALYLCASSWGGGRPGNEQFFGPGTRLTVL.

The rearrangement links TRBV5-1 to TRBJ1-6; TRBD1 matches 8 bases. This CDR3 has 15 residues. Germline lookup yields CDR1 SGHRS and CDR2 YFSETQ. V shed 0 bases, J shed 7 bases, and the junction held 3 bases outside the gene matches. CDR3 coding DNA: TGCGCCAGCAGCTTGGAAGGACAGGGAAATTCACCCCTCCACTTT. Translating gives CASSLEGQGNSPLHF.

V is TRBV5-6 and J is TRBJ2-7, with D unresolved. CDR3 length: 12 amino acids. Germline CDR1 is SGHDT and CDR2 is YYEEEE. With 2 bases removed from V and 9 bases from J, the gap between germline ends came to 12 bases. This CDR3 is CASSFGRAMQYF. CDR3 nucleotides: TGTGCCAGCAGCTTCGGTAGGGCCATGCAGTACTTC.

V gene TRBV27 combines with J gene TRBJ1-1, with D possibly matching TRBD1 (6 bases). Trimming left V 4 bases short and J 4 bases short, with 22 bases between. This CDR3 region has 17 residues. CDR1 is MNHEY and CDR2 is SMNVEV in the germline V gene (reference sequence). CDR3 region: CASSSPGGRGWGTEAFF. The CDR3 DNA reads TGTGCCAGCAGTTCCCCCGGGGGGCGGGGGTGGGGCACTGAAGCTTTCTTT.

The rearrangement uses TRBV19 and TRBJ1-4; no firm D call. V gave up 3 bases and J gave up 3 bases, with 8 bases separating them. The length of the CDR3 is 14 residues. Per germline, CDR1 LNHDA and CDR2 SQIVND (reference sequence). The CDR3 region has the DNA TGTGCCAGTAGTATGGACCGCTCTAATGAAAAACTGTTTTTT. Translated: CASSMDRSNEKLFF.

The chain employs TRBV19 and TRBJ1-1; possible D gene TRBD1, 6 bases. Germline loops: CDR1 LNHDA, CDR2 SQIVND (reference sequence). This CDR3 has 19 residues. The ends were cut back, 3 bases at V and 0 bases at J, with 23 bases in the middle. The CDR3 here is CASSIVLWARGGLNTEAFF. CDR3 nucleotide sequence: TGTGCCAGTAGTATTGTTCTTTGGGCCAGGGGAGGACTGAACACTGAAGCTTTCTTT.

As DNA, the CDR3 is TGTGCCAGCAGCTCACAACCAGGAGGGGCGGATGAAGGCTACACCTTC. Protein product: CASSSQPGGADEGYTF. The chain carries TRBV7-3 and TRBJ1-2, with TRBD1 as a possible D gene (5 bases). The germline V gene has CDR1 SGHTA and CDR2 FQGTGA. CDR3 length: 16 residues. Trimming shortened V by 4 bases and J by 8 bases, and 23 bases separated the two germline ends.

Comment on this clone: No DNA is shown, since the ends of the CDR3 on it are uncertain; the CDR3 is the one TCRdb lists. The chain links TRBV21-1 to TRBJ1-6. TRBV21-1 is a listed pseudogene. From its first to its last residue, the CDR3 has 18 amino acids. The CDR3 loop reads CASRKNGGFGQGNSPLHF.

In nucleotides, the CDR3 is TGCGCCAGCAGCTTGGGGGACTCCCAAGAGACCCAGTACTTC. This gives the protein CASSLGDSQETQYF. The V call is TRBV5-1, the J call TRBJ2-5; weak D call: TRBD2 (6 bases). Trimming shortened V by 0 bases and J by 1 base, and 7 bases separated the two germline ends. The CDR3 length is 14 residues. CDR1 is SGHRS, CDR2 YFSETQ, per germline.

The CDR3 bases are TGCGCCAGCAGAATGACAGGGTCCCCAGGGGGCCAGTACTTC. Amino acid sequence: CASRMTGSPGGQYF. The chain links TRBV5-1 to TRBJ2-5; TRBD1 agrees at 7 bases. Germline CDR1 is SGHRS and CDR2 is YFSETQ. The V and J ends lost 5 bases and 10 bases, in that order; junction bases with no gene match: 14. The CDR3 contains 14 residues.

The chain employs TRBV19 and TRBJ2-7; the D gene is possibly TRBD1 (6 bases). V was cut by 4 bases and J by 2 bases, with 15 bases left in between. Germline lookup yields CDR1 LNHDA and CDR2 SQIVND (reference sequence). The CDR3 length is 15 residues. The CDR3 DNA reads TGTGCCAGTAGTACCAATCCCGGGACACCCTACGAGCAGTACTTC. Protein product: CASSTNPGTPYEQYF. Filled out from reference TRBV19 and TRBJ2-7, the complete variable domain reads DGGITQSPKYLFRKEGQNVTLSCEQNLNHDAMYWYRQDPGQGLRLIYYSQIVNDFQKGDIAEGYSVSREKKESFPLTVTSAQKNPTAFYLCASSTNPGTPYEQYFGPGTRLTVT.

This chain's CDR3 is CASSLAVFGRGLNEQYF. Written as DNA, the CDR3 is TGTGCCAGCAGCTTAGCGGTATTTGGCAGGGGGCTAAACGAGCAGTACTTC. V gene TRBV11-3 combines with J gene TRBJ2-7, with TRBD1 matching over 8 bases. The CDR3 covers 17 residues. CDR1 is SGHNT, CDR2 YENEEA, per germline. J gave up 5 bases and V 1 base, and 13 bases lay outside the gene matches. Using reference TRBV11-3 and TRBJ2-7 for the parts outside the CDR3, the full variable domain is EAGVVQSPRYKIIEKKQPVAFWCNPISGHNTLYWYLQNLGQGPELLIRYENEEAVDDSQLPKDRFSAERLKGVDSTLKIQPAELGDSAVYLCASSLAVFGRGLNEQYFGPGTRLTVT.

This sequence joins TRBV7-2 and TRBJ2-5; D is possibly TRBD1 (6 bases). Trimming took 1 base from V and 3 from J, leaving 12 bases between them. The CDR3 spans 15 residues. Germline CDR1 and CDR2: SGHTA and FQGNSA. The CDR3 is CASSLGGRREETQYF. CDR3 DNA: TGTGCCAGCAGCTTAGGGGGGCGGCGGGAAGAGACCCAGTACTTC.

The J gene is TRBJ2-3, the V gene TRBV6-1; TRBD2 aligns across 9 bases. Germline-derived CDR1 and CDR2 are MNHNS and SASEGT. The CDR3 contains 15 residues. Germline trimming cut 6 bases from V and 4 bases from J; bases unmatched to any gene: 8. This CDR3 reads CASSVIAGDPDTQYF. The CDR3, as DNA: TGTGCCAGCAGCGTAATAGCGGGAGACCCAGATACGCAGTATTTT.

The chain combines TRBV28 with TRBJ2-7; no clear D gene. The germline V gene has CDR1 MDHEN and CDR2 SYDVKM. The CDR3 loop spans 13 amino acids. V gave up 6 bases and J gave up 3 bases, with 12 bases separating them. The CDR3 coding sequence is TGTGCCAGCAGACCTTCCTGGGGCTACGAGCAGTACTTC. It yields the protein CASRPSWGYEQYF.

The rearrangement uses TRBV5-4 and TRBJ2-1; a weak D match, TRBD1 (6 bases). The CDR3 extends over 15 amino acids. CDR1 SGHNT and CDR2 YYREEE come from the germline V gene (reference sequence). The V end was cut by 0 bases, the J end by 3 bases, with 10 bases between. In nucleotides, the CDR3 is TGTGCCAGCAGCTTGGACCAGGGGAGCTACAATGAGCAGTTCTTC. Translated: CASSLDQGSYNEQFF.

The CDR3 DNA reads TGTGCCAGCAGTGATCCGGGACTAGCGGGAGGGGAAAAGCAGTACTTC. Translated, it gives CASSDPGLAGGEKQYF. The chain combines TRBV6-1 with TRBJ2-7; 16 nucleotides match TRBD2. The CDR3 is 16 amino acids. Per germline, CDR1 MNHNS and CDR2 SASEGT. After removal of 3 bases from V and 8 bases from J, the junction contained 7 bases not matched to a gene.

This clone occurred a few times. This chain connects TRBV28 to TRBJ2-2; 10 bases are a match to TRBD1. CDR1 and CDR2 (germline): MDHEN, SYDVKM. With 8 bases clipped from V and 5 bases from J, the junction kept 5 bases outside the gene matches. This CDR3 is 14 amino acids long. The CDR3 DNA is TGTGCCAGCTCGCGGACAGGGGGGACCGGGGAGCTGTTTTTT. Encoded protein: CASSRTGGTGELFF.

The V gene is TRBV6-1, the J gene TRBJ1-1; TRBD1 aligns across 10 bases. The junction had 8 bases not matched to a gene; V was cut back by 6 bases and J by 4 bases. From germline, CDR1 is MNHNS and CDR2 SASEGT. The CDR3 is made up of 15 amino acids. The CDR3 reads CASRRATGGGTEAFF. The CDR3 nucleotides read TGTGCCAGCAGGAGGGCGACAGGGGGCGGCACTGAAGCTTTCTTT.

The chain couples TRBV9 to TRBJ1-1; no firm D call. Germline CDR1 is SGDLS and CDR2 is YYNGEE. The ends were cut back, 0 bases at V and 0 bases at J, with 9 bases in the middle. This CDR3 comprises 15 residues. The CDR3: CASSVDTAMNTEAFF. In DNA, the CDR3 is TGTGCCAGCAGCGTAGACACAGCTATGAACACTGAAGCTTTCTTT.